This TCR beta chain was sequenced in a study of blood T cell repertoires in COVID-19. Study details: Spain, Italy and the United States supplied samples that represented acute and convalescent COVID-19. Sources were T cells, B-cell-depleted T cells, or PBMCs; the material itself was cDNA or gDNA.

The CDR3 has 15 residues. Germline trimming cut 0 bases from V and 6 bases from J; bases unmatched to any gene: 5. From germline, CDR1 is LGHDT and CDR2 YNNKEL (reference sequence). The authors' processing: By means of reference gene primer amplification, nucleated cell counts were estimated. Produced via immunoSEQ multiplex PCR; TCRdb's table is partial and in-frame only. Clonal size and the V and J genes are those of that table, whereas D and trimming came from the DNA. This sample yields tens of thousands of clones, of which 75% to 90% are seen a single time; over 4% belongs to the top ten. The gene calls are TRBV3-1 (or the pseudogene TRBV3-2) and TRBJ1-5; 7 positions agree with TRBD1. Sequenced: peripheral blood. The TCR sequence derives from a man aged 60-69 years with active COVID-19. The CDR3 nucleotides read TGTGCCAGCAGCCAAGATTTACAGGGGAGTCAGCCCCAGCATTTT. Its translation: CASSQDLQGSQPQHF.